This T cell receptor beta chain was identified during a study of blood T cell repertoires in COVID-19. In this sample, this clone turned up a few times. The data were produced by immunoSEQ multiplex PCR, yet TCRdb's version contains in-frame clones alone and is incomplete. The data contain about 320,000 clones, approximately 85% of them singletons. The CDR3 spans 13 residues. V was shortened by 3 bases and J by 6 bases, with 9 bases between the two germline ends. CDR1 and CDR2 from the germline V gene are SEHNR and FQNEAQ (reference sequence). Sequences were obtained from peripheral blood. The rearrangement links TRBV7-9 to TRBJ1-5; D remains ambiguous. The TCR sequence derives from a human donor in a cohort sampled during active COVID-19. Written as DNA, the CDR3 is TGTGCCAGCAGCTTCTTAGATAGTCAGCCCCAGCATTTT. This sequence encodes CASSFLDSQPQHF.